This passage covers 16 T cell receptor beta chains from one sample sequenced in a study of T cells after yellow fever vaccination. MiXCR, run by TCRdb on the 5' RACE reads, gives a single entry per CDR3 protein. Seen here are hundreds of thousands of distinct CDR3 sequences, roughly a sixth observed once, and the top ten hold roughly a sixth. The material was PBMCs, obtained before the yellow fever booster vaccination. Receptors originate from a man between 18 and 29 years old who received the YFV17D yellow fever vaccine.

The chain employs TRBV6-2 or TRBV6-3 and TRBJ1-5, with D perhaps matching TRBD1 (6 bases). Trimming left V 6 bases short and J 6 bases short, with 21 bases between. The CDR3 has 16 residues. Germline-derived CDR1 and CDR2 are MNHEY and SVGEGT. The CDR3 spells CASSWMGGVLIQPQHF. In DNA form, the CDR3 reads TGTGCCAGCAGCTGGATGGGGGGCGTCCTGATTCAGCCCCAGCATTTT.

The count of this clonotype is one. The V and J genes are TRBV6-5 and TRBJ1-5; D ambiguous. CDR1 MNHEY and CDR2 SVGAGI come from the germline V gene. The CDR3 is 17 amino acids. V shed 2 bases and J shed 3 bases, with 17 bases lying between them. The CDR3 loop is CASSYDFYTAVNQPQHF. The DNA of the CDR3 is TGTGCCAGCAGTTACGATTTCTACACTGCTGTCAATCAGCCCCAGCATTTT.

The J gene is TRBJ1-2, the V gene TRBV2; 7 bases are shared with TRBD1. In germline, CDR1 is SNHLY, CDR2 FYNNEI. Trimming took 8 bases from V and 4 from J; bases not matched to a gene: 7. The CDR3 loop spans 13 amino acids. DNA of the CDR3: TGTGCCAGCGGCGGGACAGCTCCCTATGGCTACACCTTC. This gives the protein CASGGTAPYGYTF.

This clonotype was detected many times. V usage is TRBV20-1 and J usage is TRBJ2-7, with a tentative D call TRBD2 (6 bases). Germline-derived CDR1 and CDR2 are DFQATT and SNEGSKA (reference sequence). This CDR3 is 14 amino acids long. Trimming shortened V by 5 bases and J by 3 bases, and 17 bases separated the two germline ends. The CDR3 is CSAALSRGSYEQYF. The CDR3 DNA reads TGCAGTGCTGCCCTGAGTCGGGGGAGCTACGAGCAGTACTTC.

This clonotype occurred a few times. The CDR3 nucleotides read TGTGCCAGCAGCTTATATGACAGGACATACGAGCAGTACTTC. It translates to CASSLYDRTYEQYF. The rearrangement joins TRBV7-2 to TRBJ2-7; maybe TRBD1 (6 bases). The CDR3 runs to 14 residues. CDR1 and CDR2 (germline): SGHTA, FQGNSA. The germline V and J ends were trimmed by 2 bases and 4 bases, with 12 bases remaining between them.

This clonotype was counted once. In nucleotides, the CDR3 is TGTGCCAGCAGCTCCGGACTAGTAGTCGAGCAGTACTTC. Its protein is CASSSGLVVEQYF. The chain links TRBV3-1 to TRBJ2-7; 7 nucleotides align to TRBD2. This CDR3 is 13 amino acids long. J was trimmed by 6 bases and V by 5 bases; bases with no gene match: 7. Germline V gene lookup returns CDR1 LGHDT and CDR2 YNNKEL (reference sequence).

The chain combines TRBV7-2 with TRBJ2-3; TRBD1 might be the D (6 bases). The V end was cut by 5 bases, the J end by 8 bases, with 8 bases between. CDR1 is SGHTA and CDR2 is FQGNSA in the germline V gene. The CDR3 has 11 amino acids. This CDR3 reads CASSGQITQYF. In DNA form, the CDR3 reads TGTGCCAGCAGCGGACAGATTACGCAGTATTTT.

This clonotype was seen a handful of times. The V and J genes are TRBV18 and TRBJ1-2, with D tentatively TRBD1 (5 bases). The germline V gene has CDR1 KGHSH and CDR2 LQKENI. V was clipped by 1 base and J by 3 bases, with 12 bases between them. This CDR3 contains 15 residues. The CDR3 nucleotides read TGTGCCAGCTCACCACAGGAGGGGCACGACTATGGCTACACCTTC. Amino acids: CASSPQEGHDYGYTF. The full variable domain, completed using reference TRBV18 and TRBJ1-2, is NAGVMQNPRHLVRRRGQEARLRCSPMKGHSHVYWYRQLPEEGLKFMVYLQKENIIDESGMPKERFSAEFPKEGPSILRIQQVVRGDSAAYFCASSPQEGHDYGYTFGSGTRLTVV.

This clonotype came up a few times. The V call is TRBV10-3, the J call TRBJ2-2; 7 positions match TRBD1. The CDR3 is made up of 13 amino acids. The germline CDR1 and CDR2 sequences are ENHRY and SYGVKD. The V gene end was trimmed by 11 bases and the J gene end by 1 base; junction bases not matched to a gene: 4. In DNA, the CDR3 is TGTGCCTTCCGGGACAGGAACACCGGGGAGCTGTTTTTT. It encodes CAFRDRNTGELFF.

This clonotype was seen a few times. This chain joins TRBV7-2 and TRBJ2-5, with TRBD2 identical over 7 bases. This CDR3 contains 14 residues. Germline values: CDR1 SGHTA, CDR2 FQGNSA. V was clipped by 4 bases and J by 7 bases; unmatched bases: 9. The CDR3 protein is CASSSAGGSWTQYF. The CDR3 nucleotides read TGTGCCAGCAGCTCAGCCGGGGGGAGCTGGACCCAGTACTTC.

This chain connects TRBV5-1 to TRBJ2-1, with D maybe TRBD1 (6 bases). Trimming removed 3 bases from V and 2 bases from J, with 12 bases in between. The CDR3 loop spans 15 amino acids. Germline CDR1 reads SGHRS; CDR2 reads YFSETQ. In DNA, the CDR3 is TGCGCCAGCAGCTCAGGGGTATTGACCTACAATGAGCAGTTCTTC. The encoded protein is CASSSGVLTYNEQFF.

The chain links TRBV5-1 to TRBJ2-3; D is undetermined. The CDR3 totals 14 residues. The germline CDR1 and CDR2 sequences are SGHRS and YFSETQ. V was clipped by 5 bases and J by 1 base, with 11 bases between them. Here the CDR3 reads CASSTTPGTDTQYF. The CDR3 DNA sequence: TGCGCCAGCAGTACGACTCCGGGCACAGATACGCAGTATTTT. The full variable domain, completed using reference TRBV5-1 and TRBJ2-3, is KAGVTQTPRYLIKTRGQQVTLSCSPISGHRSVSWYQQTPGQGLQFLFEYFSETQRNKGNFPGRFSGRQFSNSRSEMNVSTLELGDSALYLCASSTTPGTDTQYFGPGTRLTVL.

The chain links TRBV20-1 to TRBJ1-4, with TRBD1 identical over 7 bases. Germline assignment: CDR1 DFQATT and CDR2 SNEGSKA (reference sequence). Losses at the gene ends were 5 bases for V and 7 bases for J; bases not matched to a gene: 7. CDR3 length: 13 amino acids. CDR3 sequence (DNA): TGCAGTGCTCCCGACAGGGTTGGTGAAAAACTGTTTTTT. It encodes CSAPDRVGEKLFF.

This clonotype was counted between two and nine times. The chain uses TRBV20-1 and TRBJ1-6; tentative D call: TRBD1 (6 bases). The V and J ends lost 0 bases and 13 bases respectively, with 22 bases between them. Germline CDR1 and CDR2: DFQATT and SNEGSKA (reference sequence). The CDR3 sequence is 16 residues long. CDR3 sequence reads: CSARDRNRAVSMPLHF. For the CDR3, the DNA is TGCAGTGCTAGAGATCGAAACAGGGCGGTCAGTATGCCCCTCCACTTT.

The V call is TRBV6-5, the J call TRBJ2-1; 8 bases map to TRBD2. The CDR3 loop spans 16 amino acids. Germline V CDR1 and CDR2: MNHEY, SVGAGI. Trimming took 5 bases from V and 9 from J; bases not matched to a gene: 15. This chain's CDR3 is CASSLSRGAIWGEQFF. CDR3 bases: TGTGCCAGCAGTCTGTCGCGGGGGGCAATTTGGGGTGAGCAGTTCTTC.

This clonotype was counted many times. The CDR3 reads CAWSSQAAYEQYF. CDR3 DNA: TGTGCCTGGAGTTCCCAGGCTGCCTACGAGCAGTACTTC. V is TRBV30 and J is TRBJ2-7, with no clear D. Germline V gives CDR1 GTSNPN, CDR2 SVGIG (reference sequence). V lost 2 bases and J lost 2, with 10 bases in between. This CDR3 contains 13 residues.